This entry lists 10 T cell receptor beta chains sequenced from one sample in a study of blood T cell repertoires in COVID-19. Libraries were prepared by immunoSEQ multiplex PCR; TCRdb keeps only in-frame clonotypes and omits some of them. The table includes roughly 300,000 clones, about 85% detected once. The sequenced sample consisted of PBMCs or T cells enriched from blood (not recorded which). The receptors stem from a woman aged 25 to 39 who had recovered from COVID-19.

This clone has just one count. The same CDR3 also results from other DNA sequences found in this sample. CDR3 in DNA: TGTGCCAGCAGCCCGGGACTAGCGCGAGAGACCCAGTACTTC. This gives the protein CASSPGLARETQYF. The chain links TRBV9 to TRBJ2-5; 10 nucleotides align to TRBD2. Trimming removed 4 bases from V and 4 bases from J; junction bases left unmatched: 4. The CDR3 loop spans 14 amino acids. Germline V CDR1 and CDR2: SGDLS, YYNGEE. Together with reference TRBV9 and TRBJ2-5, the CDR3 gives the full variable domain: DSGVTQTPKHLITATGQRVTLRCSPRSGDLSVYWYQQSLDQGLQFLIQYYNGEERAKGNILERFSAQQFPDLHSELNLSSLELGDSALYFCASSPGLARETQYFGPGTRLLVL.

This clone was observed a single time. This chain uses TRBV20-1 with TRBJ1-2, with 7 bases aligning to TRBD1. The CDR3 runs 13 residues. Losses at the gene ends were 3 bases for V and 5 bases for J; bases not matched to a gene: 6. Germline CDR1 DFQATT, CDR2 SNEGSKA (reference sequence). The CDR3 nucleotides read TGCAGTGCTAGTGGGACAGCGAGTTATGGCTACACCTTC. Protein product: CSASGTASYGYTF.

This sequence joins TRBV6-1 and TRBJ1-2, with 8 bases that match TRBD1. The CDR3 is 14 residues long. Germline V CDR1 and CDR2: MNHNS, SASEGT. Trimming took 3 bases from V and 6 from J; bases not matched to a gene: 6. The CDR3 here is CASSDQTGVDGYTF. As DNA, the CDR3 is TGTGCCAGCAGTGACCAGACAGGGGTGGATGGCTACACCTTC.

This chain joins TRBV7-8 and TRBJ1-3, with 8 bases that match TRBD1. Germline V gives CDR1 SGHVS, CDR2 FQNEAQ. The trim removed 1 base at V and 0 bases at J, leaving 5 bases unmatched. The CDR3 has 17 amino acids. The CDR3 is CASSLVQGANSGNTIYF. The CDR3 DNA is TGTGCCAGCAGCTTAGTTCAGGGGGCAAACTCTGGAAACACCATATATTTT.

The chain employs TRBV5-3 and TRBJ2-5; 16 bases fit TRBD2. TRBV5-3 qualifies as an ORF whose function is uncertain. V lost 0 bases to trimming and J lost 13 bases; unmatched junction nucleotides: 12. The CDR3 is 17 residues long. In DNA, the CDR3 is TGTGCCAGAAGCTTGGGTTCCGCGGGACTAGCGGGGGGGTTAGTGTACTTC. Translation: CARSLGSAGLAGGLVYF.

The gene calls are TRBV4-2 and TRBJ2-5; 10 bases line up with TRBD2. In germline, CDR1 is LGHNA, CDR2 YNFKEQ. The CDR3 consists of 15 residues. The V gene end was trimmed by 3 bases and the J gene end by 5 bases; junction bases not matched to a gene: 6. In nucleotides, the CDR3 is TGTGCCAGCAGCCAGTCAGCGGGGGGGCAGGAGACCCAGTACTTC. It translates to CASSQSAGGQETQYF.

V is TRBV29-1 and J is TRBJ1-1; the D is unclear. The CDR3 sequence is 13 residues long. The germline gives CDR1 SQVTM, CDR2 ANQGSEA. V lost 0 bases and J lost 0, with 5 bases in between. The CDR3 DNA reads as TGCAGCGTTGAAGATGGCCTGAACACTGAAGCTTTCTTT. This translates into CSVEDGLNTEAFF.

This clone was detected only a few times. The chain employs TRBV5-5 and TRBJ1-2; 7 nucleotides match TRBD1. The CDR3 length is 15 residues. CDR1 and CDR2 (germline): SGHKS, YYEKEE (reference sequence). J was trimmed by 4 bases and V by 0 bases; bases with no gene match: 6. The CDR3 region is CASSLDLGGSYGYTF. The CDR3 DNA follows: TGTGCCAGCAGCTTGGATTTAGGGGGCAGCTATGGCTACACCTTC.

The rearrangement uses TRBV5-5 and TRBJ1-6; TRBD1 is a possible D gene (5 bases). The CDR3 contains 16 residues. Germline lookup yields CDR1 SGHKS and CDR2 YYEKEE (reference sequence). V was pared by 0 bases and J by 8 bases, with 15 bases between. The CDR3 DNA reads as TGTGCCAGCAGCTTGGCAATAGGGGCGATTGATTCACCCCTCCACTTT. Translation: CASSLAIGAIDSPLHF.

The sample holds one count of this clone. This chain connects TRBV5-5 to TRBJ1-1; D is perhaps TRBD1 (6 bases). CDR3 length equals 13 residues. In germline, CDR1 is SGHKS, CDR2 YYEKEE (reference sequence). Trimming pared 1 base from V and 9 bases from J, leaving 13 bases between. The CDR3 loop reads CASSLPGQQQAFF. The CDR3 bases are TGTGCCAGCAGCTTGCCAGGACAGCAACAAGCTTTCTTT.